What follows is one T cell receptor (beta chain) and its context. Its antigen is still unknown. The sample originates from a study of cytomegalovirus exposure and HLA in healthy donors. PCR primers comprised 60 Vbeta and 13 Jbeta primers. TCRdb's table, derived via immunoSEQ multiplex PCR, lists solely in-frame clones and lacks some. The data hold 100,000 to 120,000 clones, with about 80% observed a single time. CDR1 is MNHNY and CDR2 is SVGAGI in the germline V gene (reference sequence). CDR3 length equals 13 residues. V lost 4 bases to trimming and J lost 4 bases, with 8 bases between them. Study conclusions and caveats: While the bulk of TCR sequences proved rare, some public TCRs turned up in many donors.

Though nominally healthy at sampling, donors likely had unrecorded immune exposures. Sequences were obtained from PBMCs. This sequence joins TRBV6-6 and TRBJ2-1; tentative D call: TRBD2 (6 bases). The receptor comes from a man aged 40-55 years in good health and CMV-seropositive. In DNA form, the CDR3 reads TGTGCCAGCAGTTTGGCGGGGTACAATGAGCAGTTCTTC. It encodes CASSLAGYNEQFF.